This T cell receptor (beta chain) was identified during a study of blood T cell repertoires in COVID-19. About the research overall: The origin of the acute and convalescent COVID-19 samples was the United States, Italy and Spain. Sample material is recorded as cDNA or gDNA derived from T cells, B-cell-depleted T cells, or PBMCs.

Those enrolled in Seattle joined during active infection and were followed longitudinally afterward. The CDR3 spans 16 residues. The germline CDR1 and CDR2 sequences are MGHDK and SYGVNS. Trimming left V 2 bases short and J 0 bases short, with 10 bases between. Libraries were prepared by immunoSEQ multiplex PCR; TCRdb keeps only in-frame clonotypes and omits some of them. The table records about 90,000 clones, more than 70% of them present only once. The sequence derives from a man in his fifties or sixties with COVID-19, enrolled during active disease. This chain connects TRBV25-1 to TRBJ2-2; perhaps TRBD2 as D (7 bases). The sequenced sample was peripheral blood. The CDR3 DNA sequence: TGTGCCAGCAGTGAAGCGGGGGCCTCGAACACCGGGGAGCTGTTTTTT. Protein product: CASSEAGASNTGELFF.